This T cell receptor beta chain was identified in a study of glioma-infiltrating T cells (dated by TCRdb to about 2016). For the study in its entirety: The low-grade gliomas were WHO grade II oligodendrogliomas or astrocytomas, while the glioblastomas were WHO grade IV tumors sampled at initial diagnosis rather than at recurrent diagnosis. To gauge divergence between tissue and blood T-cell populations, every tissue-infiltrating repertoire was compared against the peripheral blood repertoire from the same patient. The paired cohort comprised three low-grade glioma patients, under 10 primary glioblastoma patients and three non-glioma patients contributing non-neoplastic brain tissue. Sequencing of TCR alpha- and beta-chain repertoires was performed on glioma tissue, on non-neoplastic brain tissue, and on matched peripheral blood mononuclear cells. Before surgery, glioma patients were given dexamethasone for six or fewer days. For blood libraries, the target was 4.5- to 10-fold sequencing coverage of approximately 920,000 peripheral T cells.

TCR alpha and beta CDR3 regions were amplified with the iRepertoire nested amplicon-rescue multiplex PCR (arm-PCR) platform from RNA. The input for one-step reverse transcription and amplification was 100-400 ng of tissue mRNA or PBMC total RNA. Following bead purification, Illumina adapters were added by a secondary multiplex PCR, and libraries between 200 and 400 bp were gel-purified. The libraries contained internal 6-nucleotide barcodes that were used for demultiplexing. Sequencing of the libraries was done on an Illumina MiSeq using 2x220 or 2x250 nucleotide paired-end reads. For the original study's pipeline: Paired reads were merged using FLASH 1.2.11 and were aligned to the GRCh37 human genome using BWA-MEM, after which TRA and TRB reads were extracted. For V and J assignment, an IMGT-derived reference of cassette sequences and CDR3 motifs that included pseudogenes was used. Reads were translated in three frames, and productive CDR3s were defined as those with a C...FGXG motif and no stop codons. Clonotypes were defined as unique combinations of V-J cassette pair and CDR3 amino acid sequence. Filtering of reads was based on Hamming distance, with the threshold set by the sequence error rate of each sample in mapped regions. The public reads were reanalyzed by TCRdb: fastp trimming at Q25, MiXCR alignment, in-frame beta chains only. One record per CDR3 amino acid sequence lists the most common genes and DNA. TCRdb, not the original authors, processed these V and J calls. The sample table records 400,000 or so distinct CDR3 sequences; 41% of these occur just once. In total, the top ten clones hold around 12% of the sample.

Beyond this particular receptor, the publication reports: Patients with low tissue-blood divergence were marked by a signature set of shared blood CDR3 motifs, and that set was depleted in highly divergent patients. VJ-independent divergence between tissue and blood was found to be below expectation in non-neoplastic patients but above expectation in all gliomas, particularly low-grade gliomas. Very few CDR3 sequences were found to be shared between tissue and blood, and this scarcity was attributed to high CDR3 diversity and limited sampling. The group comparisons were based on small numbers of patients: three non-neoplastic, three low-grade glioma and roughly eight glioblastoma patients.

Immediately after resection, surgical brain or tumor specimens were cryofrozen in liquid nitrogen, with peripheral blood cells collected concurrently. V is reduced by 2 bases and J by 4 bases, leaving a spacing of 17 bases between them. The CDR3 sequence holds 16 residues, the cysteine and phenylalanine included. Kept here is only the CDR3 DNA, which spans 48 bases and is read in frame from base 1. The germline V gene gives CDR1 as MDHEN and CDR2 as SYDVKM. Worth noting for this clonotype: Its antigen remains undetermined. The input lacks base qualities; no much larger clone sits a single base away.

Source material: glioma tissue, nonneoplastic brain tissue, or PBMCs (not recorded which). This chain joins TRBV28 to TRBJ1-1, and the D gene may be TRBD1, 6 bases matching. This receptor was identified in a human donor with low-grade glioma or glioblastoma, undergoing nonglioma brain surgery, or in good health (not recorded which). The nucleotide sequence is TGTGCCAGCAGTTTAAGGTGGGGGGGCGGGAGCACTGAAGCTTTCTTT. Its coded protein is CASSLRWGGGSTEAFF.